The rows below give T cell receptor beta chains drawn from one sample of a study of T-cell memory formation after mild COVID-19. Via MiXCR, TCRdb re-called the 5' RACE reads, giving one row per CDR3 protein. Of about 400,000 distinct CDR3 sequences listed, approximately 25% are singletons. The sequenced sample was PBMCs or a T cell subset sorted from them (not recorded which). All receptors derive from an adult woman who had mild COVID-19 (a few samples of this study predate the infection). Cell type and time point are not known. Both conserved end residues are part of each CDR3. A D gene is named only where the DNA matches it firmly. The size field is filled for only some rows; it gives once, few, many or a size class.

j_gene: TRBJ2-3; d_gene: NA; v_gene: TRBV4-1; abundance: many; CDR3aa: CASSQEGDTQYF; CDR3nt: TGCGCCAGCAGCCAAGAAGGGGATACGCAGTATTTT
j_gene: TRBJ2-2; d_gene: TRBD2; v_gene: TRBV7-2; abundance: few; CDR3aa: CASSLVIGTSGELFF; CDR3nt: TGTGCCAGCAGCTTAGTAATCGGGACTAGCGGGGAGCTGTTTTTT
j_gene: TRBJ2-1; d_gene: TRBD2; v_gene: TRBV5-1; abundance: few; CDR3aa: CASSWLSGGPESNEQFF; CDR3nt: TGCGCCAGCAGCTGGCTTTCGGGAGGGCCGGAAAGCAATGAGCAGTTCTTC
j_gene: TRBJ1-1; d_gene: NA; v_gene: TRBV5-1; abundance: many; CDR3aa: CASSPDWGTEAFF; CDR3nt: TGCGCCAGCAGCCCCGATTGGGGGACTGAAGCTTTCTTT
j_gene: TRBJ2-7; d_gene: TRBD1; v_gene: TRBV5-8; abundance: NA; CDR3aa: CASSHTGTGPYEQYF; CDR3nt: TGTGCCAGCAGTCATACCGGGACAGGACCCTACGAGCAGTACTTC
j_gene: TRBJ2-1; d_gene: TRBD2; v_gene: TRBV27; abundance: few; CDR3aa: CASSSLGAGEGGEQFF; CDR3nt: TGTGCCAGCAGTTCCCTCGGGGCGGGAGAGGGAGGGGAGCAGTTCTTC
j_gene: TRBJ2-3; d_gene: TRBD2; v_gene: TRBV6-5; abundance: NA; CDR3aa: CASRLAGAVISTDTQYF; CDR3nt: TGTGCCAGCAGGCTAGCGGGGGCCGTGATTAGCACAGATACGCAGTATTTT
j_gene: TRBJ2-7; d_gene: TRBD2; v_gene: TRBV29-1; abundance: few; CDR3aa: CSVQPGTSGSSRSYEQYF; CDR3nt: TGCAGCGTTCAACCCGGGACTAGCGGGAGTAGTAGGTCTTACGAGCAGTACTTC
j_gene: TRBJ2-3; d_gene: NA; v_gene: TRBV6-5; abundance: NA; CDR3aa: CASSLQGRSSGTDTQYF; CDR3nt: TGTGCCAGCAGTCTCCAGGGCAGGTCCTCGGGCACAGATACGCAGTATTTT
j_gene: TRBJ2-3; d_gene: NA; v_gene: TRBV20-1; abundance: NA; CDR3aa: CSARDGGTATDTQYF; CDR3nt: TGCAGTGCTAGAGATGGGGGGACGGCCACAGATACGCAGTATTTT
j_gene: TRBJ1-3; d_gene: NA; v_gene: TRBV5-5; abundance: few; CDR3aa: CASSNGGAAGNTIYF; CDR3nt: TGTGCCAGCAGCAATGGTGGGGCTGCTGGAAACACCATATATTTT
j_gene: TRBJ1-2; d_gene: NA; v_gene: TRBV7-9; abundance: NA; CDR3aa: CASSQAILDYGYTF; CDR3nt: TGTGCCAGCAGCCAGGCGATTCTTGACTATGGCTACACCTTC
j_gene: TRBJ2-1; d_gene: TRBD2; v_gene: TRBV24-1; abundance: NA; CDR3aa: CATSDGGLTSGRGYNEQFF; CDR3nt: TGTGCCACCAGTGATGGGGGGCTGACTAGCGGGAGGGGTTACAATGAGCAGTTCTTC
j_gene: TRBJ2-7; d_gene: TRBD2; v_gene: TRBV20-1; abundance: few; CDR3aa: CSAPTSGGYEQYF; CDR3nt: TGCAGTGCCCCGACTAGCGGGGGCTACGAGCAGTACTTC
j_gene: TRBJ1-1; d_gene: NA; v_gene: TRBV20-1; abundance: few; CDR3aa: CSARDYRMNTEAFF; CDR3nt: TGCAGTGCTAGAGATTACCGCATGAACACTGAAGCTTTCTTT
j_gene: TRBJ2-7; d_gene: NA; v_gene: TRBV20-1; abundance: few; CDR3aa: CSGSGYAYEQYF; CDR3nt: TGCAGTGGCTCGGGGTACGCCTACGAGCAGTACTTC
j_gene: TRBJ2-7; d_gene: TRBD2; v_gene: TRBV7-8; abundance: few; CDR3aa: CASSSSPGLADQYF; CDR3nt: TGTGCCAGCAGCTCAAGCCCGGGACTAGCGGATCAGTACTTC
j_gene: TRBJ2-1; d_gene: TRBD2; v_gene: TRBV5-1; abundance: NA; CDR3aa: CASSSTLAGDNEQFF; CDR3nt: TGCGCCAGCAGCTCTACCCTAGCGGGAGACAATGAGCAGTTCTTC
j_gene: TRBJ1-1; d_gene: TRBD1; v_gene: TRBV27; abundance: NA; CDR3aa: CASSRRTGRTEAFF; CDR3nt: TGTGCCAGCAGCCGTCGGACAGGGAGGACTGAAGCTTTCTTT
j_gene: TRBJ2-7; d_gene: TRBD2; v_gene: TRBV12-3/TRBV12-4; abundance: few; CDR3aa: CASSPGAGVGTYEQYF; CDR3nt: TGTGCCAGCAGTCCGGGAGCGGGAGTGGGGACCTACGAGCAGTACTTC
j_gene: TRBJ1-2; d_gene: NA; v_gene: TRBV6-5; abundance: NA; CDR3aa: CASSYLGGSLDGYTF; CDR3nt: TGTGCCAGCAGTTACCTGGGAGGGTCGTTGGATGGCTACACCTTC
j_gene: TRBJ1-1; d_gene: NA; v_gene: TRBV2; abundance: NA; CDR3aa: CASIGQRDTEAFF; CDR3nt: TGTGCCAGCATCGGACAGCGGGACACTGAAGCTTTCTTT
j_gene: TRBJ1-3; d_gene: NA; v_gene: TRBV7-9; abundance: NA; CDR3aa: CASSRSISGNTIYF; CDR3nt: TGTGCCAGCAGCCGGTCGATCTCTGGAAACACCATATATTTT
j_gene: TRBJ2-3; d_gene: TRBD2; v_gene: TRBV15; abundance: NA; CDR3aa: CATSPRVAGETQYF; CDR3nt: TGTGCCACCAGCCCCCGAGTAGCGGGGGAAACGCAGTATTTT
j_gene: TRBJ2-5; d_gene: NA; v_gene: TRBV20-1; abundance: many; CDR3aa: CSAPLYLGETQYF; CDR3nt: TGCAGTGCTCCCCTCTACCTCGGAGAGACCCAGTACTTC
j_gene: TRBJ2-1; d_gene: NA; v_gene: TRBV7-9; abundance: few; CDR3aa: CASSGIGSEQFF; CDR3nt: TGTGCCAGCAGCGGGATAGGTAGTGAGCAGTTCTTC
j_gene: TRBJ2-7; d_gene: NA; v_gene: TRBV7-9; abundance: NA; CDR3aa: CASSLGGSEYEQYF; CDR3nt: TGTGCCAGCAGCTTAGGCGGCAGCGAGTACGAGCAGTACTTC
j_gene: TRBJ1-5; d_gene: NA; v_gene: TRBV6-2/TRBV6-3; abundance: NA; CDR3aa: CASRGTNQPQHF; CDR3nt: TGTGCCAGCCGAGGGACTAATCAGCCCCAGCATTTT
j_gene: TRBJ2-3; d_gene: TRBD2; v_gene: TRBV20-1; abundance: few; CDR3aa: CSARNLAGGWDTQYF; CDR3nt: TGCAGTGCTAGAAATCTAGCGGGAGGTTGGGATACGCAGTATTTT
j_gene: TRBJ2-7; d_gene: NA; v_gene: TRBV7-6; abundance: NA; CDR3aa: CASSIGLPGEQYF; CDR3nt: TGTGCCAGCAGCATCGGGCTCCCCGGGGAGCAGTACTTC
j_gene: TRBJ2-1; d_gene: NA; v_gene: TRBV7-8; abundance: few; CDR3aa: CASSLSLEPTGF; CDR3nt: TGTGCCAGCAGCTTATCCTTGGAGCCGACAGGCTTC